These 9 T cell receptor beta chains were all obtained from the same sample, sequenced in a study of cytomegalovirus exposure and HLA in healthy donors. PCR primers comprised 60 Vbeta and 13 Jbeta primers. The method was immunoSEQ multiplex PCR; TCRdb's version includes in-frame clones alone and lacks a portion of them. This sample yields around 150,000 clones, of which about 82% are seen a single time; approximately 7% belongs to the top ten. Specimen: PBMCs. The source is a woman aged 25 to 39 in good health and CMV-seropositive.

CDR3 amino acids: CASSLEQGTGELFF. DNA of the CDR3: TGTGCCAGCAGCTTGGAGCAGGGAACCGGGGAGCTGTTTTTT. The rearrangement links TRBV5-5 to TRBJ2-2; tentative D call: TRBD1 (5 bases). V was shortened by 0 bases and J by 5 bases, with 8 bases between the two germline ends. Germline loops: CDR1 SGHKS, CDR2 YYEKEE (reference sequence). CDR3 length: 14 residues.

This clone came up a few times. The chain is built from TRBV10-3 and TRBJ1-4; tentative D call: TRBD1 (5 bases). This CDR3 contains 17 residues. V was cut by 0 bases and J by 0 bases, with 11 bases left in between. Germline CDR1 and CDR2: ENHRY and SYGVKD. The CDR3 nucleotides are TGTGCCATCAGTGAGTCTAACGAACAGGCAACTAATGAAAAACTGTTTTTT. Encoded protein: CAISESNEQATNEKLFF.

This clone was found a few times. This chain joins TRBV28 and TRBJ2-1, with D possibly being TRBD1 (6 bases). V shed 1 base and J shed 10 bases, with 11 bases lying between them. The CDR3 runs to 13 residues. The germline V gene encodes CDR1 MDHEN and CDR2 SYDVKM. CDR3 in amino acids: CASSLYFGTEQFF. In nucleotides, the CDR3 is TGTGCCAGCAGTTTATATTTCGGGACAGAGCAGTTCTTC.

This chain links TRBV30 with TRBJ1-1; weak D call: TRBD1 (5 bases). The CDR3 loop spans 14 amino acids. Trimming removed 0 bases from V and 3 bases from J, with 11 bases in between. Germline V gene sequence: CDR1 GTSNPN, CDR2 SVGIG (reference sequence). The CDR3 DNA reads TGTGCCTGGAGTGTACTGGCAGGGCACACTGAAGCTTTCTTT. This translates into CAWSVLAGHTEAFF.

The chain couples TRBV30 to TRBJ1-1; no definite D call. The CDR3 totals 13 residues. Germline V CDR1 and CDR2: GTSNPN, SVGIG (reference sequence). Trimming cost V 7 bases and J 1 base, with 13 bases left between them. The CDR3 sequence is CASTRRTNTEAFF. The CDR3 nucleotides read TGTGCCTCTACTAGACGGACGAACACTGAAGCTTTCTTT. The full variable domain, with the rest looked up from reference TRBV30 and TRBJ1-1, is SQTIHQWPATLVQPVGSPLSLECTVEGTSNPNLYWYRQAAGRGLQLLFYSVGIGQISSEVPQNLSASRPQDRQFILSSKKLLLSDSGFYLCASTRRTNTEAFFGQGTRLTVV.

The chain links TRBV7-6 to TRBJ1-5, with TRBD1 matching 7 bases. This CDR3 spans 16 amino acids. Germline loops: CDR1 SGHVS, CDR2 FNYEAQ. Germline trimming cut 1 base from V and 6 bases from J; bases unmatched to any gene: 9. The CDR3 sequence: CASSLVRDREFQPQHF. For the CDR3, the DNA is TGTGCCAGCAGCTTAGTCAGAGACAGGGAGTTTCAGCCCCAGCATTTT.

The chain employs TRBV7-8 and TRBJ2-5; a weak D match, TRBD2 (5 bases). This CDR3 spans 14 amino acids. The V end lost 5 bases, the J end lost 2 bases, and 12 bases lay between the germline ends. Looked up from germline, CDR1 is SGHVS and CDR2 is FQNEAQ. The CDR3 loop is CASSPRTRQETQYF. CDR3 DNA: TGTGCCAGCAGCCCCCGGACTCGACAAGAGACCCAGTACTTC.

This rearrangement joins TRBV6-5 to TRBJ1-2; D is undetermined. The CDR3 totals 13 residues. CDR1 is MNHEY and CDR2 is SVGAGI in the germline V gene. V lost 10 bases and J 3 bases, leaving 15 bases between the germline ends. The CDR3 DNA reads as TGTGCCACCGCCCGCGATCGGTACTATGGCTACACCTTC. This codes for CATARDRYYGYTF.

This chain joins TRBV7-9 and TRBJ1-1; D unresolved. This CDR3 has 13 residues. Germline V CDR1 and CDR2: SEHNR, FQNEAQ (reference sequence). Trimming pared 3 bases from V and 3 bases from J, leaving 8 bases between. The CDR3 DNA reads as TGTGCCAGCAGCTTTGGACTGCACACTGAAGCTTTCTTT. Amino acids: CASSFGLHTEAFF.